This TCR beta chain was identified in a study of blood T cell repertoires in COVID-19. Study context: In each case, the material was cDNA or gDNA derived from T cells, B-cell-depleted T cells, or PBMCs.

Profiled with immunoSEQ multiplex PCR; TCRdb holds only in-frame clones, not every one. Of about 380,000 clones listed, more than 75% are singletons. Recruitment covered about 25 US areas and drew participants whose ages spanned roughly 18 to 100 years. Recovered status in Cohort 3 required two negative PCRs, clearance, or symptom resolution. Trimming took 4 bases from V and 4 from J; bases not matched to a gene: 9. From germline, CDR1 is SGDLS and CDR2 YYNGEE. The CDR3 spans 16 residues. The source material was PBMCs or T cells enriched from blood (not recorded which). V is TRBV9 and J is TRBJ2-7; 12 nucleotides line up with TRBD2. This TCR was sampled from a woman under 30 who had recovered from COVID-19. The CDR3 DNA is TGTGCCAGCAGCCGGCTCCCCGGGACTAGCGGGTACGAGCAGTACTTC. This sequence encodes CASSRLPGTSGYEQYF.